This T cell receptor beta chain was recorded in a study of shared clonotypes between healthy human individuals. Study-level points and caveats: Clonotypes shared by all four sorted-subset donors had higher generation probabilities than non-shared clonotypes. Sequencing of the sorted subsets was shown by rarefaction to be incomplete despite large depth. Blood was the only sampled material, and tissue repertoires likely differ.

This clone has just a few counts. Antigen: not known. The V and J ends lost 8 bases and 4 bases, in that order; junction bases with no gene match: 6. This CDR3 comprises 14 residues. Germline CDR1 is LNHDA and CDR2 is SQIVND (reference sequence). Generated by immunoSEQ multiplex PCR, the TCRdb table keeps only in-frame clones and is missing some. The profile shows about 1 million clones, roughly 75% of them singletons. Source material: memory CD4+ T cells sorted from blood. Stated subset: CD45RA-negative fraction. This chain joins TRBV19 and TRBJ1-5, with 9 bases that match TRBD1. The TCR comes from a man aged 18-30 years in good health. DNA for the CDR3: TGTGCCAGTTGGGGGGGACAGGGAAATCAGCCCCAGCATTTT. It encodes CASWGGQGNQPQHF.